A single sample gave rise to the 20 T cell receptor beta chains below, sequenced in a study of T cells after posttransplantation cyclophosphamide. Clones were sequenced by immunoSEQ multiplex PCR, and TCRdb holds only the in-frame ones, with some missing. Here the sample spans tens of thousands of clones, 85% to 90% being singletons. What was sequenced was PBMCs. These receptors all come from a man aged 25-45 years with a blood cancer, CMV-positive, and with a related stem cell donor.

The rearrangement links TRBV4-1 to TRBJ2-7; the D gene is possibly TRBD1 (7 bases). Germline V gene lookup returns CDR1 MGHRA and CDR2 YSYEKL. CDR3 size: 15 residues. Trimming left V 3 bases short and J 2 bases short, with 14 bases between. Here the CDR3 reads CASSQAAGQTYEQYF. The DNA of the CDR3 is TGCGCCAGCAGCCAGGCCGCGGGACAGACCTACGAGCAGTACTTC.

This clone has a single count. The gene calls are TRBV18 and TRBJ1-4; 8 nucleotides line up with TRBD1. The CDR3 contains 15 residues. Trimming removed 0 bases from V and 5 bases from J; junction bases left unmatched: 2. Germline-derived CDR1 and CDR2 are KGHSH and LQKENI. The CDR3 loop reads CASSPPGQENEKLFF. CDR3 bases: TGTGCCAGCTCACCACCGGGACAGGAGAATGAAAAACTGTTTTTT.

The chain links TRBV2 to TRBJ1-3, with D unresolved. The germline CDR1 and CDR2 sequences are SNHLY and FYNNEI. V gave up 3 bases and J gave up 0 bases, with 6 bases separating them. The CDR3 is made up of 14 amino acids. CDR3 nucleotide sequence: TGTGCCAGCAGTGAGCGGAGCTCTGGAAACACCATATATTTT. Translating it yields CASSERSSGNTIYF.

On this clone itself: The identical CDR3 is also encoded by other nucleotide sequences in the sample. This chain links TRBV7-2 with TRBJ1-1; D unclear. V was pared by 3 bases and J by 4 bases, with 9 bases between. Per germline, CDR1 SGHTA and CDR2 FQGNSA. The CDR3 runs 13 residues. The CDR3 nucleotides read TGTGCCAGCAGCTTCGGTAGTCCCACTGAAGCTTTCTTT. Residues: CASSFGSPTEAFF. The whole variable domain, filled in from reference TRBV7-2 and TRBJ1-1, reads GAGVSQSPSNKVTEKGKDVELRCDPISGHTALYWYRQSLGQGLEFLIYFQGNSAPDKSGLPSDRFSAERTGGSVSTLTIQRTQQEDSAVYLCASSFGSPTEAFFGQGTRLTVV.

The chain links TRBV2 to TRBJ2-7; 8 nucleotides align to TRBD2. CDR1 is SNHLY, CDR2 FYNNEI, per germline. CDR3 length equals 14 residues. V trimming: 8 bases; J trimming: 0 bases; junction bases outside the gene matches: 6. The CDR3 bases are TGTGCCAGCGATCCGGGAGGGCCCTCCTACGAGCAGTACTTC. Encoded protein: CASDPGGPSYEQYF.

The chain's CDR3 is CASSFAPRTSQQPYEQYF. In DNA, the CDR3 is TGTGCCAGCAGCTTTGCGCCCCGGACATCCCAACAGCCCTACGAGCAGTACTTC. The chain uses TRBV11-3 and TRBJ2-7, with a tentative D call TRBD1 (5 bases). Per germline, CDR1 SGHNT and CDR2 YENEEA. Deletions cut 3 bases from V and 2 bases from J, with 23 bases between. CDR3 length: 18 amino acids.

This clone has just one count. J is TRBJ1-1 and V is TRBV5-1, with a tentative D call TRBD1 (5 bases). V was trimmed by 2 bases and J by 3 bases, leaving 11 bases between them. CDR1 is SGHRS, CDR2 YFSETQ, per germline. The CDR3 is 14 residues long. The CDR3 DNA reads TGCGCCAGCAGCTTACGGACACCATACACTGAAGCTTTCTTT. It encodes CASSLRTPYTEAFF.

This chain joins TRBV7-6 and TRBJ1-4; D call uncertain. Germline lookup yields CDR1 SGHVS and CDR2 FNYEAQ. This CDR3 spans 13 amino acids. Trimming removed 0 bases from V and 8 bases from J, with 7 bases in between. CDR3 sequence reads: CASSLAEGEKLFF. The DNA of the CDR3 is TGTGCCAGCAGCTTAGCCGAGGGAGAAAAACTGTTTTTT.

V is TRBV9 and J is TRBJ1-3; 10 bases are shared with TRBD1. The CDR3 spans 16 residues. Germline lookup yields CDR1 SGDLS and CDR2 YYNGEE. Unmatched junction bases numbered 5, after V lost 4 bases and J lost 1 base. The CDR3 DNA reads TGTGCCAGCAGCCGGGACAGGGGTATTTCTGGAAACACCATATATTTT. It is translated as CASSRDRGISGNTIYF.

This sequence joins TRBV5-4 and TRBJ1-5, with a possible D match to TRBD1 (5 bases). Trimming stripped 3 bases from V and 7 bases from J, with 11 bases between. The CDR3 sequence is 13 residues long. Germline-derived CDR1 and CDR2 are SGHNT and YYREEE (reference sequence). The CDR3 protein is CASSSEQGQPQHF. CDR3 bases: TGTGCCAGCAGCTCCGAGCAGGGCCAGCCCCAGCATTTT.

The V gene is TRBV4-2, the J gene TRBJ1-1, with 7 nucleotides matching TRBD1. Germline CDR1 and CDR2: LGHNA and YNFKEQ. The CDR3 contains 18 residues. The J segment lost 4 bases and the V segment lost 0 bases, leaving 14 bases of the junction unmatched. In DNA form, the CDR3 reads TGTGCCAGCAGCCAAGATTCTTTGAGACAGGGACTCTTCACTGAAGCTTTCTTT. This translates into CASSQDSLRQGLFTEAFF.

J is TRBJ2-3 and V is TRBV6-1; 8 bases align to TRBD1. V lost 7 bases and J lost 4; bases outside the gene matches: 10. Germline V lookup: CDR1 MNHNS, CDR2 SASEGT. The CDR3 extends over 15 amino acids. Here the CDR3 reads CASKAGQGSADTQYF. CDR3 sequence (DNA): TGTGCCAGCAAGGCCGGACAGGGATCGGCAGATACGCAGTATTTT.

The CDR3 is CSARAKREGFF. CDR3 coding DNA: TGCAGTGCTCGGGCTAAGCGGGAGGGATTCTTC. The rearrangement uses TRBV20-1 and TRBJ2-1; 10 bases are shared with TRBD2. Per germline, CDR1 DFQATT and CDR2 SNEGSKA (reference sequence). The CDR3 covers 11 residues. V shed 5 bases, J shed 16 bases, and the junction held 8 bases outside the gene matches.

V usage is TRBV19 and J usage is TRBJ2-5; 15 nucleotides line up with TRBD2. The J segment lost 1 base and the V segment lost 4 bases, leaving 10 bases of the junction unmatched. Germline V CDR1 and CDR2: LNHDA, SQIVND (reference sequence). The CDR3 loop spans 19 amino acids. DNA for the CDR3: TGTGCCAGTAGTAAGGGACTAGCGGGAGGCTTGCGCCCCCAAGAGACCCAGTACTTC. Protein sequence: CASSKGLAGGLRPQETQYF. The whole variable domain, remainder taken from reference TRBV19 and TRBJ2-5, is DGGITQSPKYLFRKEGQNVTLSCEQNLNHDAMYWYRQDPGQGLRLIYYSQIVNDFQKGDIAEGYSVSREKKESFPLTVTSAQKNPTAFYLCASSKGLAGGLRPQETQYFGPGTRLLVL.

The V call is TRBV5-1, the J call TRBJ1-1; no firm D call. V lost 0 bases and J 1 base, leaving 10 bases between the germline ends. The CDR3 length is 15 residues. Germline-derived CDR1 and CDR2 are SGHRS and YFSETQ. The CDR3 sequence is CASSLEPSRNTEAFF. The CDR3 DNA sequence: TGCGCCAGCAGCTTGGAGCCCTCTCGGAACACTGAAGCTTTCTTT.

This clone showed up just once. The genes are TRBV7-9 and TRBJ2-7; 7 nucleotides line up with TRBD1. The CDR3 is made up of 14 amino acids. Germline loops: CDR1 SEHNR, CDR2 FQNEAQ (reference sequence). V was pared by 5 bases and J by 2 bases, with 6 bases of the junction left unmatched. CDR3 DNA: TGTGCCAGCAGCCACAGGGACAGCCCCTACGAGCAGTACTTC. This gives the protein CASSHRDSPYEQYF.

This chain links TRBV7-6 with TRBJ1-1; 10 bases agree with TRBD1. V dropped 5 bases and J dropped 3; count of bases not matched to a gene: 15. In germline, CDR1 is SGHVS, CDR2 FNYEAQ. The CDR3 is 18 amino acids. CDR3 sequence reads: CASSLPSYSGTGDTEAFF. DNA of the CDR3: TGTGCCAGCAGCCTACCCTCTTATTCCGGGACAGGGGACACTGAAGCTTTCTTT.

The V call is TRBV12-5, the J call TRBJ2-7, with 8 nucleotides matching TRBD2. CDR3 size: 14 residues. Germline V gene sequence: CDR1 LGHNT, CDR2 FRNRAP. V was pared by 1 base and J by 3 bases, with 2 bases of the junction left unmatched. CDR3 nucleotides: TGTGCTAGTGGTTTGGGCGGGGGGAGCTACGAGCAGTACTTC. This encodes CASGLGGGSYEQYF.

V gene TRBV6-1 combines with J gene TRBJ2-1; D not certain. V was cut by 0 bases and J by 6 bases, with 6 bases left in between. Germline V lookup: CDR1 MNHNS, CDR2 SASEGT. This CDR3 is built from 13 residues. In DNA form, the CDR3 reads TGTGCCAGCAGTGAAGCCGTTAGCAATGAGCAGTTCTTC. Protein sequence: CASSEAVSNEQFF.

This clone was seen just once. This rearrangement joins TRBV7-2 to TRBJ2-7; 9 bases agree with TRBD2. This CDR3 contains 16 residues. The V gene's germline CDR1 is SGHTA and CDR2 FQGNSA. Unmatched junction bases numbered 9, after V lost 4 bases and J lost 2 bases. CDR3 in amino acids: CASSSRGGRVPYEQYF. The DNA of the CDR3 is TGTGCCAGCAGCTCGAGGGGCGGGAGGGTCCCCTACGAGCAGTACTTC.